Presented here are 14 T cell receptor beta chains from one specimen sequenced in a study of human T cells and chemical hapten exposure. The time point was: patch test 2, 6 weeks after DPC sensitization. Described treatment: therapeutic diphenylcyclopropenone sensitization with weekly scalp DPC. One entry per CDR3 protein, called by TCRdb with MiXCR from the RACE reads. The repertoire holds 84,000 or so distinct CDR3 sequences, with about 10% as singletons. The material was whole blood, obtained in connection with sensitization to the hapten diphenylcyclopropenone (DPC). These receptors were taken from a woman in her 30s with alopecia areata. Some clones in this sample may be carry-over from other donors' samples.

The sample holds many counts of this clonotype. This chain links TRBV3-1 with TRBJ2-7; 7 bases match TRBD1. V dropped 3 bases and J dropped 5; count of bases not matched to a gene: 13. The V gene's germline CDR1 is LGHDT and CDR2 YNNKEL (reference sequence). This CDR3 is 16 amino acids long. CDR3 sequence reads: CASSHAPRGSGDEQYF. The CDR3, as DNA: TGTGCCAGCAGCCACGCGCCCAGGGGGTCCGGGGACGAGCAGTACTTC.

This clonotype was observed many times. The chain uses TRBV29-1 and TRBJ1-1; 8 nucleotides agree with TRBD1. V lost 2 bases to trimming and J lost 4 bases; unmatched junction nucleotides: 0. Germline V CDR1 and CDR2: SQVTM, ANQGSEA. The CDR3 extends over 12 amino acids. The CDR3 sequence is CSVEQGATEAFF. CDR3 bases: TGCAGCGTTGAACAGGGGGCCACTGAAGCTTTCTTT. Full variable domain (rest looked up from reference TRBV29-1 and TRBJ1-1): SAVISQKPSRDICQRGTSLTIQCQVDSQVTMMFWYRQQPGQSLTLIATANQGSEATYESGFVIDKFPISRPNLTFSTLTVSNMSPEDSSIYLCSVEQGATEAFFGQGTRLTVV.

In its sample, this clonotype was seen many times. This chain links TRBV12-3 or TRBV12-4 with TRBJ2-7; 9 bases agree with TRBD1. The length of the CDR3 is 14 residues. J was trimmed by 2 bases and V by 3 bases; bases with no gene match: 2. This chain's CDR3 is CASSFWDRAYEQYF. The CDR3 DNA reads as TGTGCCAGCAGTTTCTGGGACAGGGCCTACGAGCAGTACTTC.

In this sample, this clonotype turned up many times. The V and J genes are TRBV3-1 and TRBJ2-7; either TRBD1 or TRBD2 may fit D (5 bases each). CDR3 length: 13 residues. Deletions cut 8 bases from V and 4 bases from J, with 15 bases between. Germline V gene lookup returns CDR1 LGHDT and CDR2 YNNKEL (reference sequence). In DNA form, the CDR3 reads TGTGCCAGCCGGGGCGATCGGAGTTACGAGCAGTACTTC. Protein product: CASRGDRSYEQYF.

This clonotype showed up just once. The rearrangement links TRBV29-1 to TRBJ1-1; D not certain. This CDR3 is 13 amino acids long. Germline assignment: CDR1 SQVTM and CDR2 ANQGSEA. V was pared by 8 bases and J by 1 base, with 14 bases between. CDR3 nucleotide sequence: TGCAGCTCTAGGCTGGGGAGGAACACTGAAGCTTTCTTT. This codes for CSSRLGRNTEAFF.

The genes are TRBV5-1 and TRBJ2-7; possible D gene TRBD2, 6 bases. The CDR3 loop spans 13 amino acids. CDR1 and CDR2 from the germline V gene are SGHRS and YFSETQ. V lost 1 base, J lost 10 bases, and 15 bases lay in between. CDR3 DNA: TGCGCCAGCAGCTTGTACGCGGGATCGGGTCAGTACTTC. It translates to CASSLYAGSGQYF.

This clonotype occurred many times. This chain connects TRBV4-3 to TRBJ2-5; D is ambiguous. Germline V lookup: CDR1 LGHNA, CDR2 YSLEER. The CDR3 covers 15 residues. The ends were cut back, 4 bases at V and 5 bases at J, with 17 bases in the middle. CDR3 sequence reads: CASSLSLSTVETQYF. The CDR3 bases are TGCGCCAGCAGCCTGTCGTTATCGACGGTGGAGACCCAGTACTTC.

The sample holds many counts of this clonotype. V usage is TRBV9 and J usage is TRBJ2-3; maybe TRBD2 (5 bases). The germline V gene has CDR1 SGDLS and CDR2 YYNGEE. This CDR3 is 15 amino acids long. Deletions cut 0 bases from V and 4 bases from J, with 12 bases between. The CDR3 sequence is CASSVGEGIADTQYF. DNA for the CDR3: TGTGCCAGCAGCGTAGGAGAGGGAATAGCAGATACGCAGTATTTT.

This clonotype has ten or more counts. The chain uses TRBV6-5 and TRBJ1-5; a weak D match, TRBD1 (5 bases). CDR3 length: 13 residues. The germline V gene has CDR1 MNHEY and CDR2 SVGAGI. Trimming cost V 5 bases and J 9 bases, with 14 bases left between them. The CDR3 bases are TGTGCCAGCAGTGATGACAGTTCTCGGCCCCAGCATTTT. This gives the protein CASSDDSSRPQHF.

CDR3 DNA: TGTGCCAGCAGTTTACCGGCCCTTAACACCGGGGAGCTGTTTTTT. Protein sequence: CASSLPALNTGELFF. The chain has TRBV12-3 or TRBV12-4 and TRBJ2-2; unclear D gene. CDR3 length: 15 residues. Trimming took off 2 bases at V and 2 bases at J, with 9 bases between the two ends.

This CDR3 reads CASSPNAEVYGYTF. CDR3 in DNA: TGTGCCAGCAGCCCAAACGCTGAGGTCTATGGCTACACCTTC. J is TRBJ1-2 and V is TRBV3-1; D remains ambiguous. Germline CDR1 is LGHDT and CDR2 is YNNKEL (reference sequence). The CDR3 consists of 14 residues. Trimming left V 4 bases short and J 4 bases short, with 13 bases between. The full variable domain, its missing parts supplied by reference TRBV3-1 and TRBJ1-2, is DTAVSQTPKYLVTQMGNDKSIKCEQNLGHDTMYWYKQDSKKFLKIMFSYNNKELIINETVPNRFSPKSPDKAHLNLHINSLELGDSAVYFCASSPNAEVYGYTFGSGTRLTVV.

This clonotype was counted many times. The chain uses TRBV20-1 and TRBJ2-3; the D gene could be TRBD1 or TRBD2 (5 bases each). The CDR3 spans 15 residues. Trimming stripped 3 bases from V and 0 bases from J, with 13 bases between. Germline V gene lookup returns CDR1 DFQATT and CDR2 SNEGSKA (reference sequence). The CDR3 DNA reads TGCAGTGCTAGTAGGGGACCGAGTAGCACAGATACGCAGTATTTT. It is translated as CSASRGPSSTDTQYF.

This clonotype was observed at least ten times. This sequence joins TRBV6-2 or TRBV6-3 and TRBJ2-2; 13 positions match TRBD2. This CDR3 is built from 16 residues. Trimming at V came to 6 bases and at J to 4 bases, leaving 5 bases not matched to a gene. CDR1 and CDR2 (germline): MNHEY, SVGEGT. The CDR3, as DNA: TGTGCCAGCAGCCCGAGACTAGCGGGGGGCACCGGGGAGCTGTTTTTT. Translating gives CASSPRLAGGTGELFF.

The chain has TRBV29-1 and TRBJ1-1; D is ambiguous. CDR3 length: 13 residues. Germline V gene data show CDR1 as SQVTM and CDR2 as ANQGSEA. V lost 3 bases to trimming and J lost 0 bases, with 8 bases between them. The CDR3 sequence is CSVEVGLNTEAFF. CDR3 sequence (DNA): TGCAGCGTTGAGGTAGGATTGAACACTGAAGCTTTCTTT.